The clone carrying this TCR beta chain was detected ten times or more. The antigen is unknown. The CDR3 extends over 15 amino acids. V lost 5 bases to trimming and J lost 2 bases; unmatched junction nucleotides: 4. The data derive from a study of identical twins. cDNA carried unique molecular identifiers, and a universal primer site was added by template switching. TCRdb itself ran the 5' RACE reads through MiXCR, one entry per CDR3 protein. Among about 700,000 distinct CDR3 sequences, approximately 9% were seen once, and the ten largest hold 0.75% to 1%. General study points: Fewer insertions characterized abundant cord blood beta clonotypes, whereas memory repertoires showed none. Where beta out-of-frame sequences were concerned, excess twin sharing was weaker. Models predicted too little out-of-frame TCR alpha sharing in monozygotic twins.

Another study also made use of these data, one on yellow fever vaccine responses in identical twins.

The chain combines TRBV12-3 or TRBV12-4 with TRBJ2-1; 9 bases fit TRBD1. Source material: PBMCs. This clonotype was sampled from a woman aged 18-29 years in good health. CDR3 region: CASSLRTGAYNEQFF. The DNA of the CDR3 is TGTGCCAGCAGTCTTCGGACAGGGGCCTACAATGAGCAGTTCTTC.